This T cell receptor beta chain was captured in a study of human T cells and chemical hapten exposure. Study-wide context: An area of 2 cm by 2 cm on upper inner arm skin received 2% DPC for sensitization. Study results and limitations: TCRs at a frequency above 1 in 1000 stayed unchanged with DPC sensitization. With alopecia, donors may have immune responses unlike healthy people's.

The CDR3 consists of 15 residues. Looked up from germline, CDR1 is MNHEY and CDR2 is SMNVEV (reference sequence). V lost 5 bases, J lost 0 bases, and 13 bases lay in between. Time point given: patch test 2, 6 weeks after DPC sensitization. Indicated treatment: therapeutic diphenylcyclopropenone sensitization with weekly scalp DPC. This clonotype was seen ten or more times. Its antigen is as yet unknown. The library tagged individual cDNA molecules with unique molecular identifiers. From the RACE reads, TCRdb called clonotypes with MiXCR, one entry per CDR3 protein. The sample shows about 69,000 distinct CDR3 sequences, about 9.3% of them seen only once.

This TCR was sampled from a woman between 50 and 59 years old with alopecia areata. Some clones in this sample may be carry-over from other donors' samples. The chain is built from TRBV27 and TRBJ1-1; D remains unclear. This sample comprised whole blood, obtained in connection with sensitization to the hapten diphenylcyclopropenone (DPC). In DNA form, the CDR3 reads TGTGCCAGCAGTCCCGGGCGGGGAGTGAACACTGAAGCTTTCTTT. Its protein product is CASSPGRGVNTEAFF.